This is a list of T cell receptor beta chains from one sample in a study of blood T cell repertoires in COVID-19. The table came from immunoSEQ multiplex PCR; TCRdb's copy has only in-frame clones and leaves some out. Here the sample spans 60,000 to 85,000 clones, around 88% being singletons. Material for sequencing was peripheral blood. All receptors come from a human donor in a cohort sampled during active COVID-19. CDR3s include the opening cysteine and the closing phenylalanine or tryptophan. D genes are given only for firm matches. Where a row states a size, it is once, few, many or the class of an expanded clone; other rows omit it.

v_gene	abundance	j_gene	d_gene	CDR3nt	CDR3aa
TRBV27	-	TRBJ2-7	TRBD1	TGTGCCAGCAGTTTATCTGGGACAGTGAGCTCCTACGAGCAGTACTTC	CASSLSGTVSSYEQYF
TRBV7-9	once	TRBJ2-1	-	TGTGCCAGCAGCCCTACATGGGCCGATGAGCAGTTCTTC	CASSPTWADEQFF
TRBV19	-	TRBJ2-1	TRBD2	TGTGCCAGTAGTATAGGGGGACTAGCGGGGAGCACCTACAATGAGCAGTTCTTC	CASSIGGLAGSTYNEQFF
TRBV18	-	TRBJ1-1	-	TGTGCCAGCTCAGGGGGGGCGGAGGACACTGAAGCTTTCTTT	CASSGGAEDTEAFF
TRBV15	-	TRBJ2-3	TRBD1	TGTGCCACCAGCAGTGGACAGGGGGCGCGAGATACGCAGTATTTT	CATSSGQGARDTQYF
TRBV7-2	-	TRBJ2-3	TRBD2	TGTGCCAGCAGCTTAGATGGGACTATCCGTAATACGCAGTATTTT	CASSLDGTIRNTQYF
TRBV6-5	-	TRBJ2-5	-	TGTGCCAGCAGTTCGACAGGGAGGCTGGAGACCCAGTACTTC	CASSSTGRLETQYF
TRBV15	-	TRBJ2-7	TRBD2	TGTGCCACCAGCAGTTCAAAGGGCGGGGGCTACGAGCAGTACTTC	CATSSSKGGGYEQYF
TRBV29-1	-	TRBJ1-5	-	TGCAGCGTTGAAGCGACAGGTATTCCTGATCAGCCCCAGCATTTT	CSVEATGIPDQPQHF
TRBV5-6	-	TRBJ2-1	TRBD2	TGTGCCAGCAGCTACCACACTAGCGGGGCCTACAATGAGCAGTTCTTC	CASSYHTSGAYNEQFF
TRBV5-1	-	TRBJ1-5	TRBD1	TGCGCCAGCAGCTTGGGGCCAGGGGGCAACAATCAGCCCCAGCATTTT	CASSLGPGGNNQPQHF
TRBV7-6	-	TRBJ1-3	TRBD1	TGTGCCAGCAGCCAAGGACAGGGAGGGGGAAACACCATATATTTT	CASSQGQGGGNTIYF
TRBV27	once	TRBJ1-2	TRBD1	TGTGCCAGCAGCCGGACAGGGGGGAACTATGGCTACACCTTC	CASSRTGGNYGYTF
TRBV19	-	TRBJ1-5	TRBD1	TGTGCCAGTACCGGGACAGCCAATAGCAATCAGCCCCAGCATTTT	CASTGTANSNQPQHF
TRBV2	-	TRBJ1-5	TRBD1	TGTGCCAGCGGGGGAACAGGGGCGAATCAGCCCCAGCATTTT	CASGGTGANQPQHF
TRBV11-2	-	TRBJ2-1	TRBD2	TGTGCCAGCAGCGCTTCCGGGACTAGCAGGGGCTACAATGAGCAGTTCTTC	CASSASGTSRGYNEQFF
TRBV5-1	-	TRBJ2-2	TRBD2	TGCGCCAGCAGCCTTAACCGACCAGCGGGGGGCGCTTTCGGGGAGCTGTTTTTT	CASSLNRPAGGAFGELFF
TRBV24-1	-	TRBJ2-1	-	TGTGCCACCAGTGATTTCTACGGACACGACAACTACAATGAGCAGTTCTTC	CATSDFYGHDNYNEQFF
TRBV6-5	-	TRBJ2-1	-	TGTGCCACCCGGATGTGGGCGCCTAAGTTGGATGAGCAGTTCTTC	CATRMWAPKLDEQFF
TRBV6-8	-	TRBJ2-7	TRBD2	TGTGCCAGCAGTTCCTGGTTTAGCGGGGGGTCCTACGAGCAGTACTTC	CASSSWFSGGSYEQYF
TRBV29-1	-	TRBJ1-5	-	TGCAGCGTTGAAGATCAGGATGGTCAGCCCCAGCATTTT	CSVEDQDGQPQHF
TRBV2	-	TRBJ2-7	-	TGTGCCAGCAGTGAAGCCTCGAGGTCTGGCTCCTACGAGCAGTACTTC	CASSEASRSGSYEQYF
TRBV5-6	-	TRBJ2-5	-	TGTGCCAGCAGCTTGTCGCTTTGGTGGCAATCTAGCCAAGAGACCCAGTACTTC	CASSLSLWWQSSQETQYF
TRBV7-8	-	TRBJ2-1	TRBD1	TGTGCCAGCAGCTTAGGGACAGGGTTGGGCTACAATGAGCAGTTCTTC	CASSLGTGLGYNEQFF
TRBV3-1/TRBV3-2	few	TRBJ2-2	-	TGTGCCAGCAGCCAAGACCCTCGTCCCGGGGAGCTGTTTTTT	CASSQDPRPGELFF
TRBV5-6	-	TRBJ2-1	TRBD1	TGTGCCAGCAGCCCGGGACAGGGGTACGAGCAGTTCTTC	CASSPGQGYEQFF
TRBV19	-	TRBJ1-2	TRBD1	TGTGCCAGTAGTATAGGACAGGGGATGGATGGCTACACCTTC	CASSIGQGMDGYTF
TRBV11-2	-	TRBJ1-5	-	TGTGCCAGCAGCTTAACAGGGAATGATCAGCCCCAGCATTTT	CASSLTGNDQPQHF
TRBV5-5	-	TRBJ1-2	TRBD1	TGTGCCAGCAGCTTCGGGACAGGGGGGAACTATGGCTACACCTTC	CASSFGTGGNYGYTF
TRBV7-2	-	TRBJ2-7	-	TGTGCCAGCAGCCTCACCGTTCCCGGACAGTCCTACGAGCAGTACTTC	CASSLTVPGQSYEQYF
TRBV2	once	TRBJ2-3	-	TGTGCCAGCAGTATGACTCCCCCAGATACGCAGTATTTT	CASSMTPPDTQYF
TRBV2	few	TRBJ1-5	-	TGTGCCAGCAGTTATGGCCAGCCCCAGCATTTT	CASSYGQPQHF
TRBV30	-	TRBJ2-3	TRBD2	TGTGCCTGGAGTGTCCCTAGCGGGGGCACAGATACGCAGTATTTT	CAWSVPSGGTDTQYF
TRBV19	-	TRBJ2-1	-	TGTGCCAGTAGTATCTCCGGCTACAATGAGCAGTTCTTC	CASSISGYNEQFF
TRBV5-5	-	TRBJ1-2	-	TGTGCCAGCAGCTTCTTGGGCCTCTATGGCTACACCTTC	CASSFLGLYGYTF
TRBV6-2/TRBV6-3	-	TRBJ2-5	TRBD2	TGTGCCAGCAGTTATACCCTTGGGAGGGCGCCCCAAGAGACCCAGTACTTC	CASSYTLGRAPQETQYF
TRBV18	-	TRBJ1-1	-	TGTGCCAGCTCACCGGTGGCGGTAAAGGGGGCTGAAGCTTTCTTT	CASSPVAVKGAEAFF
TRBV6-5	-	TRBJ1-1	-	TGTGCCAGCTTTTTTCCGGGGTTAGCCGAAGCTTTCTTT	CASFFPGLAEAFF
TRBV19	few	TRBJ2-7	-	TGTGCCAGTAGTATTACTTTCTCCTACGAGCAGTACTTC	CASSITFSYEQYF
TRBV28	-	TRBJ2-3	TRBD2	TGTGCCAGCAGCGATAGCGGGGATAGTACAGATACGCAGTATTTT	CASSDSGDSTDTQYF
TRBV3-1/TRBV3-2	once	TRBJ2-2	TRBD2	TGTGCCAGCAGCCAAGGACTAGCGGGGGCCCGGAGTCGAACCGGGGAGCTGTTTTTT	CASSQGLAGARSRTGELFF
TRBV30	-	TRBJ1-5	TRBD1	TGTGCCTGGGCCCAGGGGGGAAGTCAGCCCCAGCATTTT	CAWAQGGSQPQHF
TRBV7-3	-	TRBJ1-2	-	TGTCGGGGGTCCCCCCCTTATGGCTACACCTTC	CRGSPPYGYTF
TRBV7-9	-	TRBJ2-7	TRBD2	TGTGCCAGCAGCTCCCTGGGACTAGCGGGGGGAAGCTCCTACGAGCAGTACTTC	CASSSLGLAGGSSYEQYF
TRBV9	-	TRBJ1-4	TRBD1	TGTGCCAGCAGCGCCCGGACAGGGCTTAATGAAAAACTGTTTTTT	CASSARTGLNEKLFF
TRBV2	once	TRBJ2-1	-	TGTGCCAGCAGTGACCCGCAACAGGGAAAGGAATCCTACAATGAGCAGTTCTTC	CASSDPQQGKESYNEQFF
TRBV27	-	TRBJ2-2	-	TGTGCCAGCAGTTTATTCGGTTCCCAGGCGGAGCTGTTTTTT	CASSLFGSQAELFF
TRBV2	-	TRBJ2-2	-	TGTGCCAGCAGTGCAGCACGGAGCGGGGAGCTGTTTTTT	CASSAARSGELFF
TRBV12-3/TRBV12-4	-	TRBJ2-2	-	TGTGCCAGCAGTAGGGGGTTCACCGGGGAGCTGTTTTTT	CASSRGFTGELFF
TRBV19	-	TRBJ1-1	-	TGTGCCAGTAGTATGGGGGGGATGGCTGAAGCTTTCTTT	CASSMGGMAEAFF
TRBV30	-	TRBJ2-7	-	TGTGCCTGGAGTTTAGGGGGTTACGAGCAGTACTTC	CAWSLGGYEQYF
TRBV19	-	TRBJ1-2	TRBD1	TGTGCCAGTAGTCTACCCGGGACAGCGAGAGCTAACTATGGCTACACCTTC	CASSLPGTARANYGYTF
TRBV6-4	-	TRBJ1-1	-	TGTGCCAGCAGCAGGGATATGAACACTGAAGCTTTCTTT	CASSRDMNTEAFF